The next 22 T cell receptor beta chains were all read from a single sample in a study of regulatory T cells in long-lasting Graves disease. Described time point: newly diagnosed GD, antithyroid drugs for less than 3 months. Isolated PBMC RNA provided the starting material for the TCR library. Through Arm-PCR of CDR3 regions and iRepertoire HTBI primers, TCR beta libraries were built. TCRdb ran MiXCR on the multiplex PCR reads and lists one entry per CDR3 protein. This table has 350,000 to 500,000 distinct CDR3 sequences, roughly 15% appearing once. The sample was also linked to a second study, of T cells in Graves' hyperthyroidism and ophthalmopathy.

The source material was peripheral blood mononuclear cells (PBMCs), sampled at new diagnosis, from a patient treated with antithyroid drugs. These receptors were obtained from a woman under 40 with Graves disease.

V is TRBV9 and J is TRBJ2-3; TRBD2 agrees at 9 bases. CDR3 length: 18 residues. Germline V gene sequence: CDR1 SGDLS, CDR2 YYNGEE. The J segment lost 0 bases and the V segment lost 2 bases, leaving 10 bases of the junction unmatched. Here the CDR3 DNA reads TGTGCCAGCAGCGTTGGGCTAGCGGGAACCCCTAGCACAGATACGCAGTATTTT. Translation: CASSVGLAGTPSTDTQYF.

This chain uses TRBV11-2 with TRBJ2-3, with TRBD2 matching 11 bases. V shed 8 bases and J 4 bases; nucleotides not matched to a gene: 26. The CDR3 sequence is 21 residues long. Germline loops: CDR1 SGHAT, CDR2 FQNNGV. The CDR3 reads CASATAGVAGGPRNHPDTQYF. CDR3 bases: TGTGCCAGCGCTACAGCTGGAGTAGCGGGAGGGCCGAGGAACCATCCAGATACGCAGTATTTT.

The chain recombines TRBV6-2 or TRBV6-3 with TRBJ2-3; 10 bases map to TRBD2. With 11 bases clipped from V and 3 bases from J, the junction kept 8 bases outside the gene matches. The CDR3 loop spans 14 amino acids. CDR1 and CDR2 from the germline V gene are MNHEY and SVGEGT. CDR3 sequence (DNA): TGTGCCTTGGCTAGCGGGAGCCGGACAGATACGCAGTATTTT. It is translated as CALASGSRTDTQYF.

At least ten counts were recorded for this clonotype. The CDR3 DNA reads as TGTGCCACCAGTGACCCTAGACAGGGAAACACCGGGGAGCTGTTTTTT. It translates to CATSDPRQGNTGELFF. This chain links TRBV24-1 with TRBJ2-2, with 7 bases lining up with TRBD1. The V and J ends lost 4 bases and 2 bases, in that order; junction bases with no gene match: 6. The germline V gene encodes CDR1 KGHDR and CDR2 SFDVKD. The CDR3 runs to 16 residues.

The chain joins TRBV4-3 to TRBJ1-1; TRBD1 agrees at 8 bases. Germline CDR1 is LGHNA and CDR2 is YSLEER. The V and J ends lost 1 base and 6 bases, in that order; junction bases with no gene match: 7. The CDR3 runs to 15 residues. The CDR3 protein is CASSQAIRGLAEAFF. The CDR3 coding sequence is TGCGCCAGCAGCCAAGCTATCAGGGGGCTGGCTGAAGCTTTCTTT.

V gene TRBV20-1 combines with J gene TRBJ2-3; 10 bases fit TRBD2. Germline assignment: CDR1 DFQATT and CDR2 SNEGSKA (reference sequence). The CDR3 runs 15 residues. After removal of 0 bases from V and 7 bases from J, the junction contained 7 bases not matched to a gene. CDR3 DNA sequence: TGCAGTGCTAGAGATCCAGCGGGAGGGCTCCATACGCAGTATTTT. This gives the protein CSARDPAGGLHTQYF.

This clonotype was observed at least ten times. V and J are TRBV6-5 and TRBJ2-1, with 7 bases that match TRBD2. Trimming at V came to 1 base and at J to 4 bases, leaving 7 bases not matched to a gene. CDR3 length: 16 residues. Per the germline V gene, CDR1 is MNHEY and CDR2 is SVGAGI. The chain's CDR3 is CASSYLGGIGYNEQFF. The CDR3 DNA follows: TGTGCCAGCAGTTACTTGGGGGGGATCGGGTACAATGAGCAGTTCTTC.

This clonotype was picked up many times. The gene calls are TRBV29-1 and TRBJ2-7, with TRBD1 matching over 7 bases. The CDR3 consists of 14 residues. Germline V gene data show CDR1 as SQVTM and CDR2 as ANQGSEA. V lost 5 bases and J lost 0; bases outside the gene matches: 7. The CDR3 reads CSVKTGQSSYEQYF. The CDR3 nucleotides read TGCAGCGTTAAAACGGGACAGAGCTCCTACGAGCAGTACTTC.

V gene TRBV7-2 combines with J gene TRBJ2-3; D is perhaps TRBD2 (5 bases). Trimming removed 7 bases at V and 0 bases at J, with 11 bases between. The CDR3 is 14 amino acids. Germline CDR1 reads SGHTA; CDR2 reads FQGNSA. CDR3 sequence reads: CASNPERSTDTQYF. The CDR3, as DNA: TGTGCCAGCAACCCGGAGCGGAGCACAGATACGCAGTATTTT.

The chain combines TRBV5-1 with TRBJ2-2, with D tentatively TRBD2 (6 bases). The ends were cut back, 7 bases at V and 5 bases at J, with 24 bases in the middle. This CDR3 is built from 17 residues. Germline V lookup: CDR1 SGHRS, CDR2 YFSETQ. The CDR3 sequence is CASFSTNGRFPTGELFF. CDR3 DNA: TGCGCCAGCTTCTCGACTAACGGGAGATTTCCGACCGGGGAGCTGTTTTTT.

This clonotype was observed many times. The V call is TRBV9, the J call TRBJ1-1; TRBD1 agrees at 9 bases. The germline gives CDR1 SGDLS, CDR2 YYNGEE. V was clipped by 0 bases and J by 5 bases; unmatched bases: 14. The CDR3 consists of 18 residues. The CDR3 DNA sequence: TGTGCCAGCAGCGTAGGTTTGAATACAGGGGGCGTGAGGACTGAAGCTTTCTTT. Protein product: CASSVGLNTGGVRTEAFF.

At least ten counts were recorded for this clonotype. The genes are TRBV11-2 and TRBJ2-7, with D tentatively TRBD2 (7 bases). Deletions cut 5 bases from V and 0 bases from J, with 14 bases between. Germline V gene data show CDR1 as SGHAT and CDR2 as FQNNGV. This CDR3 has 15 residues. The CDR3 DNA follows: TGTGCCAGCAGCATCGAGGGGGGGAGCTCCTACGAGCAGTACTTC. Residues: CASSIEGGSSYEQYF.

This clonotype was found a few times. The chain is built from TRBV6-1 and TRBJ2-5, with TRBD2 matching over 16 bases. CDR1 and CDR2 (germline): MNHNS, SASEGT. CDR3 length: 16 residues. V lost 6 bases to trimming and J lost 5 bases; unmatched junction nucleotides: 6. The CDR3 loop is CASRGLAGGWGETQYF. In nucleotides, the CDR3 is TGTGCCAGCAGGGGACTAGCGGGAGGGTGGGGGGAGACCCAGTACTTC.

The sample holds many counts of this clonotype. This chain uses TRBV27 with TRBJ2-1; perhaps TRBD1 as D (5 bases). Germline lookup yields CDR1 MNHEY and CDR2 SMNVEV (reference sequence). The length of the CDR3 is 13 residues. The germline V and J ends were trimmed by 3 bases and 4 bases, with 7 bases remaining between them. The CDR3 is CASSFDSYNEQFF. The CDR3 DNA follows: TGTGCCAGCAGTTTTGACAGTTACAATGAGCAGTTCTTC.

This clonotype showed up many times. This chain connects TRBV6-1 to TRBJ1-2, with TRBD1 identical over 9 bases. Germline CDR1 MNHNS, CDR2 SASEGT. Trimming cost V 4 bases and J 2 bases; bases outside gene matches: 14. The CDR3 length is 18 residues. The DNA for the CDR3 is TGTGCCAGCAGTGCCCCCCGGACAGGGGCCTATACCAACTATGGCTACACCTTC. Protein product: CASSAPRTGAYTNYGYTF.

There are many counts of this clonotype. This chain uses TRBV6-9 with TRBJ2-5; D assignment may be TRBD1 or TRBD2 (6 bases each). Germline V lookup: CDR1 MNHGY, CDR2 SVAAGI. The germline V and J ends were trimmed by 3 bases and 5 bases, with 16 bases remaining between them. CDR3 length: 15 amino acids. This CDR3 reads CASSYEGRRGETQYF. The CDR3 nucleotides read TGTGCCAGCAGTTACGAGGGGAGGAGGGGGGAGACCCAGTACTTC.

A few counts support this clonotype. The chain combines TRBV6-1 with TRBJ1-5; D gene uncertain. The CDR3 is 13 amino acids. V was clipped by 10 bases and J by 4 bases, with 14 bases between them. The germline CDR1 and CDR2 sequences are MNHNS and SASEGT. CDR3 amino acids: CATSFTRNQPQHF. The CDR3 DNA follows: TGTGCCACCAGCTTCACCCGAAATCAGCCCCAGCATTTT.

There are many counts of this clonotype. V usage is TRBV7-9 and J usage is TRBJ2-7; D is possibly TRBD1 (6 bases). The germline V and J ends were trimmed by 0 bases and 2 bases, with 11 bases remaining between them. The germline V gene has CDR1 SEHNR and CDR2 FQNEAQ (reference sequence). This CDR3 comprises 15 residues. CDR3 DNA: TGTGCCAGCAGCTTAGCGGGATGGGGGCCCTACGAGCAGTACTTC. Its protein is CASSLAGWGPYEQYF.

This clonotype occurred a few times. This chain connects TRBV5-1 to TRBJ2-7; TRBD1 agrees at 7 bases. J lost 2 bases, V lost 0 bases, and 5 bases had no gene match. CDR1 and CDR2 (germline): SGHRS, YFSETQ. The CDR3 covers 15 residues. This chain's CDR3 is CASSLGDRSTYEQYF. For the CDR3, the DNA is TGCGCCAGCAGCTTGGGGGACAGATCCACCTACGAGCAGTACTTC.

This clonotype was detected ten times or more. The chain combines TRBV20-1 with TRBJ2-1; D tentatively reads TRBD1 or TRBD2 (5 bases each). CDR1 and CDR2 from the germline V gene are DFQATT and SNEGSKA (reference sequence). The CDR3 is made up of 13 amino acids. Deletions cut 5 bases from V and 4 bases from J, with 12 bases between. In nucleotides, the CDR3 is TGCAGTGCTCAAACGGGACCTTACAATGAGCAGTTCTTC. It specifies CSAQTGPYNEQFF.

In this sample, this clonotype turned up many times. The CDR3 DNA follows: TGCGCCAGTAGCCGGGAGGCAATTCACAATGAGCAGTTCTTC. Encoded protein: CASSREAIHNEQFF. This rearrangement joins TRBV5-1 to TRBJ2-1; the match to TRBD2 covers 7 bases. The trim removed 8 bases at V and 5 bases at J, leaving 10 bases unmatched. Per the germline V gene, CDR1 is SGHRS and CDR2 is YFSETQ. The CDR3 covers 14 residues.

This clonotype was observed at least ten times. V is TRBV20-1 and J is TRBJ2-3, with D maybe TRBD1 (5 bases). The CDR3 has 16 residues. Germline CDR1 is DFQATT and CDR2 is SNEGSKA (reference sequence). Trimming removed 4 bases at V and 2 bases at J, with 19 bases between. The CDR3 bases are TGCAGTGCTACCCACAGATTTGGACAAAACACAGATACGCAGTATTTT. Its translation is CSATHRFGQNTDTQYF.